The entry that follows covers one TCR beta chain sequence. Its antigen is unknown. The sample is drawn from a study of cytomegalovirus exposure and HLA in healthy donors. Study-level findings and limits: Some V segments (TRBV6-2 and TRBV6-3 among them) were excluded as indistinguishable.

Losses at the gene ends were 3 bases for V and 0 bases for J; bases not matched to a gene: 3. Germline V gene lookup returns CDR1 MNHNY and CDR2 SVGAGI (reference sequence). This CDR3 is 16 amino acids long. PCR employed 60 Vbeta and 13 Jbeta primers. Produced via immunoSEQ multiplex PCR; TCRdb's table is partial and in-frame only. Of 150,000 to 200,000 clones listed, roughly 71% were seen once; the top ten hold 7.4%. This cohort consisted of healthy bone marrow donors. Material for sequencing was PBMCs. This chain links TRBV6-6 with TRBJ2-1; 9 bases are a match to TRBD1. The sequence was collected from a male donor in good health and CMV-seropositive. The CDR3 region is CASSYPTGGSYNEQFF. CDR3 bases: TGTGCCAGCAGTTATCCGACAGGGGGCTCCTACAATGAGCAGTTCTTC.